Below are 10 T cell receptor beta chains sequenced from a single sample in a study of cytomegalovirus exposure and HLA in healthy donors. 13 Jbeta primers and 60 Vbeta primers were used for the PCR. Produced via immunoSEQ multiplex PCR; TCRdb's table is partial and in-frame only. This table holds tens of thousands of clones, 70% to 75% found once. Sequencing input: PBMCs. These receptors came from a woman between 50 and 59 years old in good health and CMV-seropositive.

This clone was recorded once. The gene calls are TRBV6-5 and TRBJ2-2; D is possibly TRBD1 (5 bases). Germline-derived CDR1 and CDR2 are MNHEY and SVGAGI. V was clipped by 2 bases and J by 1 base, with 8 bases between them. The CDR3 extends over 15 amino acids. In nucleotides, the CDR3 is TGTGCCAGCAGTTACGGACAATGGAACACCGGGGAGCTGTTTTTT. This translates into CASSYGQWNTGELFF.

The chain carries TRBV4-1 and TRBJ2-7; D is possibly TRBD1 (5 bases). Between the trimmed V and J ends, which lost 0 bases and 2 bases, there was a span of 11 bases. Germline assignment: CDR1 MGHRA and CDR2 YSYEKL. CDR3 length equals 15 residues. As DNA, the CDR3 is TGCGCCAGCAGCCAAGATTGGCCAGGGCCCTACGAGCAGTACTTC. It codes for CASSQDWPGPYEQYF.

The chain links TRBV19 to TRBJ1-1; maybe TRBD1 (6 bases). Germline values: CDR1 LNHDA, CDR2 SQIVND (reference sequence). The CDR3 loop spans 16 amino acids. With 5 bases removed from V and 3 bases from J, the gap between germline ends came to 19 bases. The CDR3 region is CASSGWDTTFDTEAFF. CDR3 coding DNA: TGTGCCAGTAGTGGTTGGGACACGACATTTGACACTGAAGCTTTCTTT.

V and J are TRBV6-4 and TRBJ1-5, with D hard to call. This CDR3 spans 14 amino acids. The V end was cut by 0 bases, the J end by 4 bases, with 7 bases between. Looked up from germline, CDR1 is MRHNA and CDR2 is SNTAGT. The CDR3 nucleotides read TGTGCCAGCAGTGACTCAATAGAGAATCAGCCCCAGCATTTT. Its protein is CASSDSIENQPQHF.

The gene calls are TRBV6-6 and TRBJ2-3, with TRBD2 matching over 8 bases. CDR3 size: 16 residues. With 0 bases clipped from V and 4 bases from J, the junction kept 6 bases outside the gene matches. Germline CDR1 MNHNY, CDR2 SVGAGI (reference sequence). CDR3 coding DNA: TGTGCCAGCAGTTACTCGAGTAGCGGGATGGCAGATACGCAGTATTTT. It translates to CASSYSSSGMADTQYF.

This clone was seen a single time. The chain employs TRBV7-2 and TRBJ1-4; TRBD1 is a possible D gene (6 bases). Germline V gene sequence: CDR1 SGHTA, CDR2 FQGNSA. Trimming stripped 7 bases from V and 3 bases from J, with 12 bases between. The CDR3 covers 14 residues. The CDR3 nucleotides are TGTGCCAGCAAAACAGGGAGGGCTAATGAAAAACTGTTTTTT. Its translation: CASKTGRANEKLFF. The full variable domain, in which reference TRBV7-2 and TRBJ1-4 provide the parts outside the CDR3, is GAGVSQSPSNKVTEKGKDVELRCDPISGHTALYWYRQSLGQGLEFLIYFQGNSAPDKSGLPSDRFSAERTGGSVSTLTIQRTQQEDSAVYLCASKTGRANEKLFFGSGTQLSVL.

Only one count was recorded for this clone. The rearrangement uses TRBV6-5 and TRBJ2-1, with a possible D match to TRBD2 (5 bases). Deletions cut 2 bases from V and 5 bases from J, with 10 bases between. Germline V gene data show CDR1 as MNHEY and CDR2 as SVGAGI. The CDR3 runs 14 residues. The CDR3 spells CASSYGGGNNEQFF. DNA for the CDR3: TGTGCCAGCAGTTACGGTGGAGGAAACAATGAGCAGTTCTTC.

The chain joins TRBV7-3 to TRBJ2-4; a possible D gene is TRBD1 (6 bases). Trimming stripped 5 bases from V and 3 bases from J, with 11 bases between. This CDR3 spans 14 amino acids. CDR1 SGHTA and CDR2 FQGTGA come from the germline V gene. The CDR3 sequence is CASSPQGGKNIQYF. The CDR3 DNA is TGTGCCAGCAGCCCACAGGGTGGCAAAAACATTCAGTACTTC.

This sequence joins TRBV10-1 and TRBJ2-3; no clear D. Trimming cost V 3 bases and J 6 bases, with 10 bases left between them. The CDR3 runs to 13 residues. Looked up from germline, CDR1 is WNHNN and CDR2 is SYGVQD (reference sequence). The CDR3 bases are TGCGCCAGCAGTGAAGTTTTTGCGGATACGCAGTATTTT. It translates to CASSEVFADTQYF.

The chain employs TRBV6-1 and TRBJ1-1, with 9 bases that match TRBD1. V lost 4 bases, J lost 11 bases, and 11 bases stayed unmatched. Germline lookup yields CDR1 MNHNS and CDR2 SASEGT. This CDR3 is built from 14 residues. CDR3 DNA: TGTGCCAGCAGTGCCTCAGGAGGGACAGGGTTTGCTTTCTTT. Its translation is CASSASGGTGFAFF.